This TCR beta chain was sequenced during a study of blood T cell repertoires in COVID-19. Across the study: COVID-19 samples collected from the United States, Italy and Spain covered acute and convalescent phases.

The repertoire was sequenced with immunoSEQ multiplex PCR; TCRdb's copy has only in-frame clones and lacks some. The top ten clones hold 3% of a sample with 150,000 or so clones, 74% of them seen once. The CDR3 is made up of 12 amino acids. V was shortened by 2 bases and J by 9 bases, with 8 bases between the two germline ends. The germline CDR1 and CDR2 sequences are MNHEY and SVGEGT. This clone has just a few counts. The receptor was derived from a woman aged 80 or over with acute or convalescent COVID-19. The sample taken for sequencing was peripheral blood. The chain joins TRBV6-2 or TRBV6-3 to TRBJ1-5, with D unresolved. The CDR3 region has the DNA TGTGCCAGCAGTTACGATCGGAGGCCCCAGCATTTT. This sequence encodes CASSYDRRPQHF.